This entry lists 2 T cell receptor beta chains sequenced from one sample in a study of human thymus T cells. Resected material from corrective heart surgery provided the thymus tissue analysed. Some clones are missing from TCRdb's copy, which holds only in-frame ones; the method was immunoSEQ multiplex PCR. This sample has fewer than 90,000 clones; just over 95% occur once, and the top ten carry just over 0.03%. Material: thymus tissue. The receptors derive from a boy younger than two with a congenital heart defect but otherwise immunologically healthy.

In DNA, the CDR3 is TGTGCCAGCAGCTTGCGGTCCGGGAGCGGGGAGCTGTTTTTT. This sequence encodes CASSLRSGSGELFF. The rearrangement joins TRBV5-6 to TRBJ2-2; D might be TRBD2 (6 bases). V was clipped by 1 base and J by 7 bases, with 11 bases between them. This CDR3 region has 14 residues. Germline V gene data show CDR1 as SGHDT and CDR2 as YYEEEE.

The chain employs TRBV5-1 and TRBJ2-1; tentatively, D is TRBD1 (5 bases). Germline V gives CDR1 SGHRS, CDR2 YFSETQ. The CDR3 consists of 12 residues. V dropped 3 bases and J dropped 8 bases, with 9 bases sitting between them. For the CDR3, the DNA is TGCGCCAGCAGCTCCAGGGTGCATGAGCAGTTCTTC. Its translation is CASSSRVHEQFF. The full variable domain, with the rest looked up from reference TRBV5-1 and TRBJ2-1, is KAGVTQTPRYLIKTRGQQVTLSCSPISGHRSVSWYQQTPGQGLQFLFEYFSETQRNKGNFPGRFSGRQFSNSRSEMNVSTLELGDSALYLCASSSRVHEQFFGPGTRLTVL.